Sequencing of this T cell receptor (beta chain) was carried out in a study of blood T cells in healthy people across ages. General observations from the study: Both naive CD4+ cell counts and diversity were greater in long-lived donors than in aged donors.

A J-beta primer mix and a sample-barcoded 5' primer were used in a second PCR of roughly 6 to 12 cycles. Each CDR3 protein is one row after TCRdb ran MiXCR on the 5' RACE reads. The data contain 1,100,000 or so distinct CDR3 sequences, less than 50% of them singletons. CDR1 is DFQATT and CDR2 is SNEGSKA in the germline V gene (reference sequence). The CDR3 runs 11 residues. J gave up 10 bases and V 0 bases, and 0 bases lay outside the gene matches. Donors were systemically healthy Caucasian individuals from Russia aged roughly 6 to 100 years. A note on this clonotype: The antigen is not known.

This clonotype originated in a woman aged 55-70 years in good health. The chain links TRBV20-1 to TRBJ2-3, with 8 bases matching TRBD1. Sequenced sample: blood. Here the CDR3 DNA reads TGCAGTGCTAGAGAGACAGGGGCGCAGTATTTT. This encodes CSARETGAQYF.